This TCR beta chain derives from a study of cytomegalovirus exposure and HLA in healthy donors. Study summary: About 85 million unique TCRs from HLA-typed donors were held in an early release of data.

A note on this clone: What it recognizes is unknown.

After removal of 3 bases from V and 12 bases from J, the junction contained 23 bases not matched to a gene. Germline V gives CDR1 MNHEY, CDR2 SMNVEV (reference sequence). The CDR3 is 19 amino acids. Primers: 60 Vbeta forward and 13 Jbeta reverse. Here immunoSEQ multiplex PCR was the method, and the copy in TCRdb shows in-frame clones only, minus some. Of hundreds of thousands of clones in the sample, around 89% are singletons; the top ten hold around 1%. Findings and limits, study-wide: Rare TCR sequences predominated, though certain public TCRs were found in many donors. Looking again later, the authors saw that most CMV-associated TCR beta chains seemed HLA-restricted. Roughly uniform sequencing depth across donors was assumed, possibly incorrectly.

The chain joins TRBV27 to TRBJ1-1, with 12 bases matching TRBD1. Sequenced material: PBMCs. The clonotype originates from a woman younger than 30 in good health and CMV-seronegative. CDR3 sequence: CASSFRLRDRGLRVGRTFF. The CDR3 bases are TGTGCCAGCAGTTTCCGACTCAGGGACAGGGGGCTTAGGGTAGGGCGAACTTTCTTT.